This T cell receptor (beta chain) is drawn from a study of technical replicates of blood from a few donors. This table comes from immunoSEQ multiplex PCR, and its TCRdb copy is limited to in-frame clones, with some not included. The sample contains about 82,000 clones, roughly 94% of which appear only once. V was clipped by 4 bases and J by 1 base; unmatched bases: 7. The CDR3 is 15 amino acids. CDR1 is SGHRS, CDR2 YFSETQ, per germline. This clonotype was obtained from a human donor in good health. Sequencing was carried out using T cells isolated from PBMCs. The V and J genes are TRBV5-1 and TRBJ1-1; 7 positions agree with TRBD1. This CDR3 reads CASSLRTGENTEAFF. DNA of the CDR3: TGCGCCAGCAGCCTCAGGACAGGAGAGAACACTGAAGCTTTCTTT.